This TCR beta chain was recorded in a study of cytomegalovirus exposure and HLA in healthy donors. Study background: There were around 390 genotyped donors. Of these, 81% fell in the genetic ancestry cluster associated with self-reported Caucasian donors. Findings of the study overall: Most subjects had HLA-A and HLA-B alleles reportedly predicted accurately by TCR beta sequences. Within the data, a cluster of highly shared sequence variants was likely a sequencing artifact.

PCR involved 60 Vbeta and 13 Jbeta primers. Original methodology: The authors later counted about 80 million unique TCR beta chains, some 9.9 million of them shared. Here immunoSEQ multiplex PCR was the method, and the copy in TCRdb shows in-frame clones only, minus some. The D gene and trimming were derived from the DNA, and the V and J assignments and clone size from that table. Of around 140,000 clones listed, just under 80% were seen once; the top ten hold approximately 1.5%. Trimming took off 0 bases at V and 9 bases at J, with 6 bases between the two ends. The CDR3 runs to 12 residues. In germline, CDR1 is WSHSY, CDR2 SAAADI. A remark on this clone: No antigen is known for it.

This sequence originates from a woman between 18 and 30 years old in good health and CMV-seronegative. Sequenced material: PBMCs. The V call is TRBV10-2, the J call TRBJ1-3, with unresolved D. The CDR3 DNA reads TGCGCCAGCAGTGAGTCGAGCCGCACCATATATTTT. This translates into CASSESSRTIYF.